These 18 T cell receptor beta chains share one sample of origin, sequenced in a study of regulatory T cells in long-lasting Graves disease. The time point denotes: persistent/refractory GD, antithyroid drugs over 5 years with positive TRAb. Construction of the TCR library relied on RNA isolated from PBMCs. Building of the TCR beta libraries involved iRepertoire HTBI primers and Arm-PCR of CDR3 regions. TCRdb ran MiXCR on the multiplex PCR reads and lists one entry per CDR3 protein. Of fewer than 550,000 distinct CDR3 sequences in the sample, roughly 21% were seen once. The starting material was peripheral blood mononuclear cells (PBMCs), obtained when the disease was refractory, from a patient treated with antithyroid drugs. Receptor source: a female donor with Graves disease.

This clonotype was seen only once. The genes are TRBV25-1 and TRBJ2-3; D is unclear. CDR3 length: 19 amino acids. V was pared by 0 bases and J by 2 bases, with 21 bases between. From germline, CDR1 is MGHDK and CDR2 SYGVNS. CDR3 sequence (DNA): TGTGCCAGCAGTGAATATATAGGGCGTGATGCGCAACTCACAGATACGCAGTATTTT. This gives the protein CASSEYIGRDAQLTDTQYF.

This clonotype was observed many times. The CDR3 spells CAISESRASTNEKLFF. For the CDR3, the DNA is TGTGCCATCAGTGAGTCGCGGGCGAGCACTAATGAAAAACTGTTTTTT. The V and J genes are TRBV10-3 and TRBJ1-4; D is unclear. Germline CDR1 and CDR2: ENHRY and SYGVKD. Trimming removed 0 bases from V and 2 bases from J, with 10 bases in between. There are 16 residues in the CDR3.

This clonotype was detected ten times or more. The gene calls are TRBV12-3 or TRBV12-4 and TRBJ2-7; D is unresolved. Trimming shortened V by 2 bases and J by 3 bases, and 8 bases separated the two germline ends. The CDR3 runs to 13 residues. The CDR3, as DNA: TGTGCCAGCAGTTTAAAGCTTTTCTACGAGCAGTACTTC. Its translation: CASSLKLFYEQYF.

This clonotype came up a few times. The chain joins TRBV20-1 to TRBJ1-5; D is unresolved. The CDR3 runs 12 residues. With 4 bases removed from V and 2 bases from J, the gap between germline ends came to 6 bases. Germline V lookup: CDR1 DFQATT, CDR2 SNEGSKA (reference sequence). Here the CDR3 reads CSAIGGNQPQHF. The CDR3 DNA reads TGCAGTGCTATTGGGGGCAATCAGCCCCAGCATTTT.

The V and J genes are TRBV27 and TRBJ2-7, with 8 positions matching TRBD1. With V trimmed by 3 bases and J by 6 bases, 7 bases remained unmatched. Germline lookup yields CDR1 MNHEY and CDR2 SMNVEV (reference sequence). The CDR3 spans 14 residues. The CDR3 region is CASSFRTGRSEQYF. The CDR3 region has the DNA TGTGCCAGCAGTTTCCGGACAGGGAGGAGCGAGCAGTACTTC.

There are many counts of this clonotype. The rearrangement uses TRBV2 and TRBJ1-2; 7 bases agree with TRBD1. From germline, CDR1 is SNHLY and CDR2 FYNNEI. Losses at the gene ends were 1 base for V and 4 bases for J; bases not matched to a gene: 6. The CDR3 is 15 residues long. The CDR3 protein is CASSEGGQDLYGYTF. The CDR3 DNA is TGTGCCAGCAGTGAAGGCGGACAGGACCTCTATGGCTACACCTTC.

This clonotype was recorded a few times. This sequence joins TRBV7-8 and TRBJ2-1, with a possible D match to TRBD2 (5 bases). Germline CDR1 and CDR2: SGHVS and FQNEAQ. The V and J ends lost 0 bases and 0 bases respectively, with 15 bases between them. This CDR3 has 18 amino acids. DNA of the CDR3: TGTGCCAGCAGCTTAGCCCCCTTAGCGCAAAGCTCCTACAATGAGCAGTTCTTC. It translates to CASSLAPLAQSSYNEQFF. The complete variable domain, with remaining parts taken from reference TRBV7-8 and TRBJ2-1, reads GAGVSQSPRYKVAKRGQDVALRCDPISGHVSLFWYQQALGQGPEFLTYFQNEAQLDKSGLPSDRFFAERPEGSVSTLKIQRTQQEDSAVYLCASSLAPLAQSSYNEQFFGPGTRLTVL.

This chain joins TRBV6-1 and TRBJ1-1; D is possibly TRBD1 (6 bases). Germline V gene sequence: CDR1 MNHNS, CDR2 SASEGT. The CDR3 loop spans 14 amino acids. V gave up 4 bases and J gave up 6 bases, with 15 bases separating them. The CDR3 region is CASSGGGGLAEAFF. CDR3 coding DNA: TGTGCCAGCAGTGGGGGGGGGGGGCTAGCTGAAGCTTTCTTT.

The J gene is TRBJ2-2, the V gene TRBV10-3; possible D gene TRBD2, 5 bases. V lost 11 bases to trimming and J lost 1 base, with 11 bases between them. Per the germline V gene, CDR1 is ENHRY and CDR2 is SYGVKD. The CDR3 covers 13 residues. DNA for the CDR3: TGTGCCGGAGGACCAGGGAACACCGGGGAGCTGTTTTTT. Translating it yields CAGGPGNTGELFF.

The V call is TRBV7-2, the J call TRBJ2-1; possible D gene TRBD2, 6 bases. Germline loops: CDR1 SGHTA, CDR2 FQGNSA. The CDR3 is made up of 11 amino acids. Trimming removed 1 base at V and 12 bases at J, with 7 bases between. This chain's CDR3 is CASSLGRGQFF. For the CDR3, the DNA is TGTGCCAGCAGCTTAGGGCGGGGGCAGTTCTTC.

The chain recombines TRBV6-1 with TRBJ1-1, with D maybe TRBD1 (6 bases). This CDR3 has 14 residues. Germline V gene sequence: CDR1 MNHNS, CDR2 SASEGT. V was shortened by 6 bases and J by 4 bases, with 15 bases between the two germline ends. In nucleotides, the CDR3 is TGTGCCAGCAGCCATGAACAGGGAGGCACTGAAGCTTTCTTT. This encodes CASSHEQGGTEAFF.

CDR3 coding DNA: TGTGCCAGCACCCCAGGACAGGGCGACTACGAGCAGTACTTC. Amino acids: CASTPGQGDYEQYF. The J gene is TRBJ2-7, the V gene TRBV7-9, with TRBD1 identical over 8 bases. V was pared by 7 bases and J by 3 bases, with 8 bases of the junction left unmatched. Germline-derived CDR1 and CDR2 are SEHNR and FQNEAQ (reference sequence). The CDR3 is 14 amino acids.

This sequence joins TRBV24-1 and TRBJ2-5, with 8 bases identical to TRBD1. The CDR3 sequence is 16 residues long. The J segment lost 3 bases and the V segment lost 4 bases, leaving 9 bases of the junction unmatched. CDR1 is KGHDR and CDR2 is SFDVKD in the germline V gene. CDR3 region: CATSDLGADREETQYF. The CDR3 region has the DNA TGTGCCACCAGTGACCTCGGGGCGGACAGGGAAGAGACCCAGTACTTC.

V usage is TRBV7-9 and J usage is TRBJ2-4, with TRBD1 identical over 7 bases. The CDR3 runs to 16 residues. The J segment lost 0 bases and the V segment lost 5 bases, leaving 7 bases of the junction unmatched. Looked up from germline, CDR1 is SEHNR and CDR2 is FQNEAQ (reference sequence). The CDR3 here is CASSGTGVLAKNIQYF. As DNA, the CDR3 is TGTGCCAGCAGCGGAACAGGGGTCCTAGCCAAAAACATTCAGTACTTC.

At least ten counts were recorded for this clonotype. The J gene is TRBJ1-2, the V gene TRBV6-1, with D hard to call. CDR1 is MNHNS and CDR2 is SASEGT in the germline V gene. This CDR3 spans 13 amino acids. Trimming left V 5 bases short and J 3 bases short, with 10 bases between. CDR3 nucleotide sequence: TGTGCCAGCAGTCAACACGGGGACTATGGCTACACCTTC. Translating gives CASSQHGDYGYTF.

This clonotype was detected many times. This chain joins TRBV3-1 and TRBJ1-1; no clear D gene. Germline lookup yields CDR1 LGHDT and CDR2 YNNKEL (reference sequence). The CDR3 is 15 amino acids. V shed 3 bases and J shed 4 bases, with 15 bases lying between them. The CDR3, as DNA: TGTGCCAGCAGCCAGGCTTTAGGCTGGAGCACTGAAGCTTTCTTT. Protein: CASSQALGWSTEAFF.

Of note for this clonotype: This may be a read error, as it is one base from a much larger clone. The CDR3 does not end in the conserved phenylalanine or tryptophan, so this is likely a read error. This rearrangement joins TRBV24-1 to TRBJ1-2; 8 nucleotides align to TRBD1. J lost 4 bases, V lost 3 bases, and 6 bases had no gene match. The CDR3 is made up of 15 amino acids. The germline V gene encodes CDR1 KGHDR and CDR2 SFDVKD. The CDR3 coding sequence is TGTGCCACCAGTGATCTGTTAGACAGGGGCTATGGCTACACCCTC. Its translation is CATSDLLDRGYGYTL.

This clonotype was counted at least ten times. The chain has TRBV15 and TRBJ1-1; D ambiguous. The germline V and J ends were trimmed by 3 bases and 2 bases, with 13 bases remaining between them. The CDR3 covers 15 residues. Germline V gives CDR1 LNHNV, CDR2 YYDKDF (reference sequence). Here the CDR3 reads CATSSLSAGNTEAFF. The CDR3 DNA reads TGTGCCACCAGCAGCCTTTCAGCAGGCAACACTGAAGCTTTCTTT.